Following are 14 T cell receptor beta chains from one sample sequenced in a study of cytomegalovirus exposure and HLA in healthy donors. Primers: 60 Vbeta forward and 13 Jbeta reverse. Sequenced by immunoSEQ multiplex PCR; TCRdb stores in-frame clones only, minus some. The repertoire consists of about 160,000 clones, with roughly 80% occurring once and the leading ten covering approximately 6.5%. The sample consisted of PBMCs. The receptors were sampled from a male donor in good health and CMV-seropositive.

J is TRBJ1-3 and V is TRBV30; D is undetermined. Trimming removed 7 bases at V and 2 bases at J, with 15 bases between. Germline values: CDR1 GTSNPN, CDR2 SVGIG (reference sequence). CDR3 length equals 14 residues. The DNA of the CDR3 is TGTGCCTTTTCTCGGGGTAGCCCTGGAAACACCATATATTTT. This translates into CAFSRGSPGNTIYF. The complete variable domain, with remaining parts taken from reference TRBV30 and TRBJ1-3, reads SQTIHQWPATLVQPVGSPLSLECTVEGTSNPNLYWYRQAAGRGLQLLFYSVGIGQISSEVPQNLSASRPQDRQFILSSKKLLLSDSGFYLCAFSRGSPGNTIYFGEGSWLTVV.

The rearrangement links TRBV4-1 to TRBJ2-7; 7 nucleotides match TRBD2. Germline V lookup: CDR1 MGHRA, CDR2 YSYEKL. The CDR3 runs 14 residues. V shed 1 base, J shed 5 bases, and the junction held 5 bases outside the gene matches. The CDR3 region has the DNA TGCGCCAGCAGCCAAGGGCGGGAGATCGACGAGCAGTACTTC. This encodes CASSQGREIDEQYF.

The chain recombines TRBV5-1 with TRBJ1-2; D may be TRBD1 (6 bases). This CDR3 contains 13 residues. V was shortened by 0 bases and J by 6 bases, with 9 bases between the two germline ends. The germline gives CDR1 SGHRS, CDR2 YFSETQ. The CDR3 loop reads CASSLAPGDGYTF. Here the CDR3 DNA reads TGCGCCAGCAGCTTGGCGCCAGGGGATGGCTACACCTTC. Full variable domain (remainder filled in from reference TRBV5-1 and TRBJ1-2): KAGVTQTPRYLIKTRGQQVTLSCSPISGHRSVSWYQQTPGQGLQFLFEYFSETQRNKGNFPGRFSGRQFSNSRSEMNVSTLELGDSALYLCASSLAPGDGYTFGSGTRLTVV.

The V and J genes are TRBV2 and TRBJ2-2; 7 bases are shared with TRBD1. CDR3 length: 18 residues. Looked up from germline, CDR1 is SNHLY and CDR2 is FYNNEI. Unmatched junction bases numbered 14, after V lost 6 bases and J lost 1 base. CDR3 coding DNA: TGTGCCAGCAGGAAAAAACCCATTAGGGGGCTGAACACCGGGGAGCTGTTTTTT. It translates to CASRKKPIRGLNTGELFF.

J is TRBJ2-2 and V is TRBV9, with D perhaps matching TRBD2 (6 bases). CDR1 is SGDLS, CDR2 YYNGEE, per germline. Trimming took 0 bases from V and 2 from J, leaving 14 bases between them. The CDR3 runs 17 residues. The CDR3 DNA reads TGTGCCAGCAGCGTAGCCAGCATCGGGACTAACACCGGGGAGCTGTTTTTT. Translated, it gives CASSVASIGTNTGELFF. The variable domain in full, completed from reference TRBV9 and TRBJ2-2, reads DSGVTQTPKHLITATGQRVTLRCSPRSGDLSVYWYQQSLDQGLQFLIQYYNGEERAKGNILERFSAQQFPDLHSELNLSSLELGDSALYFCASSVASIGTNTGELFFGEGSRLTVL.

The chain uses TRBV10-3 and TRBJ2-3, with a tentative D call TRBD2 (6 bases). The CDR3 sequence is 18 residues long. From germline, CDR1 is ENHRY and CDR2 SYGVKD. V was shortened by 0 bases and J by 3 bases, with 19 bases between the two germline ends. The CDR3, as DNA: TGTGCCATCAGTGAGTCGGTGGCACGGCGGGACGAGACAGATACGCAGTATTTT. Its protein product is CAISESVARRDETDTQYF.

The J gene is TRBJ1-1, the V gene TRBV21-1; TRBD1 was called by the table and not checked on the DNA. TRBV21-1 is given as a pseudogene. The CDR3 spans 14 residues. For the CDR3, the DNA is TGTGCCAGCAGCACAGGGGGCGAGAACACTGAAGCTTTCTTT. Translation gives CASSTGGENTEAFF.

This chain links TRBV28 with TRBJ1-6; no firm D call. Germline V CDR1 and CDR2: MDHEN, SYDVKM. The length of the CDR3 is 15 residues. The germline V and J ends were trimmed by 4 bases and 9 bases, with 16 bases remaining between them. The CDR3 DNA follows: TGTGCCAGCAGTTCGTCCGGGGTCGTATCTTCACCCCTCCACTTT. It is translated as CASSSSGVVSSPLHF.

This sequence joins TRBV5-6 and TRBJ2-1, with D possibly TRBD2 on 6 matching bases. The CDR3 is made up of 15 amino acids. V lost 4 bases and J 4 bases, leaving 15 bases between the germline ends. Germline CDR1 and CDR2: SGHDT and YYEEEE. CDR3 amino acids: CASSASGTGYNEQFF. In DNA, the CDR3 is TGTGCCAGCAGCGCCTCCGGGACTGGTTACAATGAGCAGTTCTTC.

The chain employs TRBV11-3 and TRBJ1-1; the match to TRBD1 covers 9 bases. V trimming: 5 bases; J trimming: 4 bases; junction bases outside the gene matches: 8. The CDR3 extends over 15 amino acids. Looked up from germline, CDR1 is SGHNT and CDR2 is YENEEA. As DNA, the CDR3 is TGTGCCAGCAGCACTCACAGGGGGCGCAGCACTGAAGCTTTCTTT. It translates to CASSTHRGRSTEAFF. Variable domain in full (rest from reference TRBV11-3 and TRBJ1-1): EAGVVQSPRYKIIEKKQPVAFWCNPISGHNTLYWYLQNLGQGPELLIRYENEEAVDDSQLPKDRFSAERLKGVDSTLKIQPAELGDSAVYLCASSTHRGRSTEAFFGQGTRLTVV.

As concerns this clone: The sample holds other DNA sequences that translate to the same CDR3. The rearrangement uses TRBV27 and TRBJ2-3; 11 bases are shared with TRBD2. Per the germline V gene, CDR1 is MNHEY and CDR2 is SMNVEV (reference sequence). The CDR3 is 15 residues long. V dropped 5 bases and J dropped 3; count of bases not matched to a gene: 4. The CDR3 DNA reads TGTGCCAGCAGTCGCACTAGCGGGAGAACAGATACGCAGTATTTT. Translating it yields CASSRTSGRTDTQYF.

This sequence joins TRBV6-7 and TRBJ2-7; D is unclear. TRBV6-7 is an ORF for which the function is uncertain. V lost 6 bases, J lost 4 bases, and 13 bases lay in between. The CDR3 is 13 residues long. DNA of the CDR3: TGTGCCAGCAGCTGCGGATCAATTTACGAGCAGTACTTC. Its protein product is CASSCGSIYEQYF.

The chain uses TRBV19 and TRBJ2-1, with 10 positions matching TRBD2. The CDR3 consists of 11 residues. CDR1 and CDR2 from the germline V gene are LNHDA and SQIVND (reference sequence). The J segment lost 14 bases and the V segment lost 6 bases, leaving 4 bases of the junction unmatched. CDR3 sequence reads: CASRSGTSEFF. For the CDR3, the DNA is TGTGCCAGTAGATCCGGGACTAGCGAGTTCTTC.

This chain uses TRBV5-6 with TRBJ1-1; D is uncertain. Germline V gives CDR1 SGHDT, CDR2 YYEEEE. There are 14 residues in the CDR3. Trimming removed 3 bases at V and 1 base at J, with 10 bases between. The CDR3 DNA follows: TGTGCCAGCAGCTATCCCCCCGGGAACACTGAAGCTTTCTTT. Protein sequence: CASSYPPGNTEAFF.